This is a list of T cell receptor beta chains from one sample in a study of blood T cell repertoires in COVID-19. The assay was immunoSEQ multiplex PCR, and TCRdb's table has in-frame clones only and misses some. The table records approximately 100,000 clones, 84% of them present only once. Sequenced input: peripheral blood. The source is a man in his 60s with acute or convalescent COVID-19. The CDR3 runs from the conserved cysteine through the conserved F or W. The D gene is left open where the match is weak. Clone size is stated in some rows and not others, as once, few, many or a class when expanded.

size | D | J | V | CDR3 | DNA
NA | NA | TRBJ1-1 | TRBV6-5 | CASRDRQGSTEAFF | TGTGCCAGCCGCGACAGGCAGGGTTCCACTGAAGCTTTCTTT
NA | TRBD1 | TRBJ1-3 | TRBV18 | CASSPEQGRNTIYF | TGTGCCAGCTCACCAGAACAGGGGCGAAACACCATATATTTT
NA | TRBD1 | TRBJ2-2 | TRBV24-1 | CATSDFGKGQGRGGELFF | TGTGCCACCAGTGATTTTGGCAAGGGACAGGGCCGGGGCGGGGAGCTGTTTTTT
NA | NA | TRBJ1-2 | TRBV7-8 | CASSGPGAGSSGYTF | TGTGCCAGCAGCGGACCTGGAGCGGGAAGTTCAGGCTACACCTTC
NA | NA | TRBJ1-1 | TRBV4-1 | CASSQDQQRLNTEAFF | TGCGCCAGCAGCCAAGATCAGCAGAGGCTGAACACTGAAGCTTTCTTT
few | NA | TRBJ2-1 | TRBV20-1 | CSAEVQNEQFF | TGCAGTGCTGAAGTGCAGAATGAGCAGTTCTTC
NA | NA | TRBJ2-7 | TRBV5-6 | CASSFGGAYEQYF | TGTGCCAGCAGCTTCGGCGGGGCCTACGAGCAGTACTTC
NA | TRBD1 | TRBJ2-5 | TRBV5-1 | CASSVAGQGQETQYF | TGCGCCAGCAGCGTAGCTGGACAGGGACAAGAGACCCAGTACTTC
NA | TRBD2 | TRBJ2-3 | TRBV6-5 | CASSSLAGGTDTQYF | TGTGCCAGCAGCTCCTTAGCGGGGGGCACAGATACGCAGTATTTT
once | NA | TRBJ1-2 | TRBV4-1 | CASSQGADSQGSYGYTF | TGCGCCAGCAGCCAAGGCGCAGATAGTCAGGGATCCTATGGCTACACCTTC
few | TRBD1 | TRBJ2-7 | TRBV5-8 | CASSMDRTAYEQYF | TGTGCCAGCAGCATGGACAGGACCGCCTACGAGCAGTACTTC